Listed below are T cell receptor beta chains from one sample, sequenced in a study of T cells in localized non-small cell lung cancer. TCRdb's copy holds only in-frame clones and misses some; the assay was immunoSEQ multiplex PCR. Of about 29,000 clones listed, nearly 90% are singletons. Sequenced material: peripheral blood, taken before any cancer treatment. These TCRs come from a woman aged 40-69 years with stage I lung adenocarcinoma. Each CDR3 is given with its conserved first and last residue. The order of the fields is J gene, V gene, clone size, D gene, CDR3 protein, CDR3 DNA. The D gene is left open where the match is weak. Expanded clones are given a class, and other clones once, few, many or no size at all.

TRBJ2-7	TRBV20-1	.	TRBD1	CSAPDRGEQYF	TGCAGTGCACCGGACAGGGGCGAGCAGTACTTC
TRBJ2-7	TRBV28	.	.	CASSPPGLYYEQYF	TGTGCCAGCAGTCCCCCAGGACTTTACTACGAGCAGTACTTC
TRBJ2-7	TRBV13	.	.	CASSLGRRELSYEQYF	TGTGCCAGCAGCTTAGGCCGAAGAGAACTCTCCTACGAGCAGTACTTC
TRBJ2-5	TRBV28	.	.	CASKPRGYQETQYF	TGTGCCAGCAAACCGCGAGGGTATCAAGAGACCCAGTACTTC
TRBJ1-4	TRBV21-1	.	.	CASSKRDSRGGFEKLFF	TGTGCCAGCAGCAAAAGGGACAGTCGGGGAGGGTTTGAAAAACTGTTTTTT
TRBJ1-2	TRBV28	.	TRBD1	CASSHRDRLNYGYTF	TGTGCCAGCAGCCACCGGGACAGACTAAACTATGGCTACACCTTC
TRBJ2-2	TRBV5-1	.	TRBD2	CASSPSGRLNTGELFF	TGCGCCAGCAGCCCTAGCGGGAGGTTGAACACCGGGGAGCTGTTTTTT
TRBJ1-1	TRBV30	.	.	CAWSLSVNTEAFF	TGTGCCTGGAGTTTATCAGTGAACACTGAAGCTTTCTTT
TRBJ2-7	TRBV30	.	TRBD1	CAWTRGQGAHEQYF	TGTGCCTGGACCCGGGGACAGGGGGCCCACGAGCAGTACTTC
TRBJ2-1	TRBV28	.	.	CASSPIWGATYNEQFF	TGTGCCAGCAGTCCTATCTGGGGGGCAACCTACAATGAGCAGTTCTTC
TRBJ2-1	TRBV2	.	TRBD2	CASTPAGGPHNEQFF	TGTGCCAGCACCCCAGCGGGAGGGCCCCACAATGAGCAGTTCTTC
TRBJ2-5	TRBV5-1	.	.	CASSLAWGAGETQYF	TGCGCCAGCAGCTTGGCCTGGGGGGCCGGAGAGACCCAGTACTTC
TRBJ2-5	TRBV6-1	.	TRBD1	CAMGTALGTQYF	TGTGCCATGGGGACAGCACTCGGGACCCAGTACTTC
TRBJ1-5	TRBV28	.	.	CASRHKVGPQHF	TGTGCCAGCAGGCATAAGGTCGGGCCCCAGCATTTT
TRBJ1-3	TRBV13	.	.	CASSLDRPSGNTIYF	TGTGCCAGCAGCTTGGACAGACCCTCTGGAAACACCATATATTTT
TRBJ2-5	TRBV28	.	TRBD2	CASSSHSPSGETQYF	TGTGCCAGCAGTTCACACTCTCCTAGCGGGGAGACCCAGTACTTC
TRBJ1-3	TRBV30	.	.	CAWSVGFRNTIYF	TGTGCCTGGAGTGTAGGATTTAGGAACACCATATATTTT
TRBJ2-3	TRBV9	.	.	CASSVEKSTDTQYF	TGTGCCAGCAGCGTAGAGAAGAGTACAGATACGCAGTATTTT
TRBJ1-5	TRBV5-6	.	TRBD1	CASSRTGGSQPQHF	TGTGCCAGCAGCCGGACAGGGGGCAGCCAGCCCCAGCATTTT
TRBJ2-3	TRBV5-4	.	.	CASSLKTGRTDTQYF	TGTGCCAGCAGCTTGAAGACAGGGAGGACAGATACGCAGTATTTT
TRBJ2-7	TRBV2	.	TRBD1	CASRPDRVYEQYF	TGTGCCAGCAGACCTGACAGGGTATACGAGCAGTACTTC
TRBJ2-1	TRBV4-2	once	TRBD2	CASSQDPSGKPYNEQFF	TGTGCCAGCAGCCAAGATCCAAGCGGGAAGCCCTACAATGAGCAGTTCTTC